The 28 T cell receptor beta chains in this list originate from one sample, sequenced in a study of T cell repertoires in cytomegalovirus infection. TCRdb independently ran MiXCR on the reads; one entry per CDR3 protein. The sample has approximately 500,000 distinct CDR3 sequences, approximately 10% seen once; the top ten hold 10%. Specimen: PBMCs. The receptors here all came from a human donor in good health (CMV status not recorded). Some clones in this sample may be carry-over from other donors' samples.

In this sample, this clonotype turned up many times. J is TRBJ2-7 and V is TRBV4-1, with D unresolved. Germline V gene sequence: CDR1 MGHRA, CDR2 YSYEKL. V was shortened by 3 bases and J by 6 bases, with 18 bases between the two germline ends. The CDR3 spans 15 residues. CDR3 bases: TGCGCCAGCAGCCAGGATGCCTCCACAAGATTCGAGCAGTACTTC. It is translated as CASSQDASTRFEQYF.

In nucleotides, the CDR3 is TGCAGCGTTGAGGGACACGTTCACCAAGAGACCCAGTACTTC. Translating gives CSVEGHVHQETQYF. The rearrangement uses TRBV29-1 and TRBJ2-5; possible D gene TRBD1, 6 bases. Trimming removed 3 bases from V and 0 bases from J, with 11 bases in between. The CDR3 length is 14 residues. Germline-derived CDR1 and CDR2 are SQVTM and ANQGSEA.

About this clonotype itself: This may be a read error: a much more frequent sequence differs by one nucleotide. The chain is built from TRBV7-6 and TRBJ2-7, with TRBD1 as a possible D gene (5 bases). V was shortened by 2 bases and J by 10 bases, with 18 bases between the two germline ends. The CDR3 length is 14 residues. Germline V gene lookup returns CDR1 SGHVS and CDR2 FNYEAQ. The CDR3 sequence: CASSLSRTTGDQYF. The CDR3 nucleotides read TGTGCCAGCAGCTTATCCAGGACAACTGGCGACCAGTACTTC.

The chain employs TRBV23-1 and TRBJ2-1, with D perhaps matching TRBD1 or TRBD2 (5 bases each). TRBV23-1 has ORF status, its function being uncertain. V was cut by 3 bases and J by 2 bases, with 14 bases left in between. The CDR3 contains 16 residues. In nucleotides, the CDR3 is TGCGCCAGCAGTCACCCCGAGGGGCCACCCTACAATGAGCAGTTCTTC. Residues: CASSHPEGPPYNEQFF.

This chain connects TRBV7-3 to TRBJ2-3; D gene ambiguous. The germline V and J ends were trimmed by 5 bases and 0 bases, with 9 bases remaining between them. This CDR3 has 14 amino acids. Germline CDR1 SGHTA, CDR2 FQGTGA. The DNA for the CDR3 is TGTGCCAGCAGCAGCTCCGACAGCACAGATACGCAGTATTTT. It is translated as CASSSSDSTDTQYF.

This rearrangement joins TRBV7-3 to TRBJ1-1; perhaps TRBD1 as D (5 bases). This CDR3 spans 13 amino acids. CDR1 is SGHTA, CDR2 FQGTGA, per germline. The V end was cut by 3 bases, the J end by 10 bases, with 15 bases between. The CDR3: CASSFDEGAGAFF. CDR3 coding DNA: TGTGCCAGCAGCTTTGACGAAGGGGCTGGAGCTTTCTTT.

To note about this clonotype: This clone may be a read error of a much larger clone one base away. This CDR3 is missing its conserved last phenylalanine or tryptophan, likely due to a read error. The chain has TRBV28 and TRBJ1-1, with TRBD1 matching 7 bases. V trimming: 4 bases; J trimming: 3 bases; junction bases outside the gene matches: 8. CDR1 and CDR2 from the germline V gene are MDHEN and SYDVKM. CDR3 size: 15 residues. The CDR3 spells CASSSINRGDTEAFS. The CDR3 DNA reads as TGTGCCAGCAGTTCAATCAACAGGGGAGACACTGAAGCTTTCTCT.

A note on this clonotype: The junction does not match germline at one end; this may be a read error. This sequence joins TRBV5-4 and TRBJ1-6; no firm D call. CDR1 and CDR2 (germline): SGHNT, YYREEE (reference sequence). This CDR3 comprises 14 residues. CDR3 region: CARSLAGVGSPLHF. CDR3 DNA: TGTGCCAGGAGCTTGGCGGGAGTGGGTTCACCCCTCCACTTT.

This clonotype was found a few times. The CDR3 spells CASSLDSAAGELFF. The CDR3 coding sequence is TGCGCCAGCAGCTTGGACAGCGCGGCCGGGGAGCTGTTTTTT. V gene TRBV5-1 combines with J gene TRBJ2-2; D is unclear. The V end was cut by 0 bases, the J end by 6 bases, with 9 bases between. The CDR3 totals 14 residues. CDR1 and CDR2 (germline): SGHRS, YFSETQ.

At least ten counts were recorded for this clonotype. The chain carries TRBV7-9 and TRBJ2-1, with 13 nucleotides matching TRBD2. The CDR3 has 19 amino acids. J gave up 3 bases and V 3 bases, and 11 bases lay outside the gene matches. The V gene's germline CDR1 is SEHNR and CDR2 FQNEAQ (reference sequence). The CDR3 DNA sequence: TGTGCCAGCAGCTTTTTCACCCGGACTAGCGGGAGTCTCTACAATGAGCAGTTCTTC. Translated: CASSFFTRTSGSLYNEQFF.

This clonotype was counted ten times or more. The CDR3 sequence is CASSPPTAGQLPINEQFF. CDR3 bases: TGTGCCAGCTCACCACCGACAGCCGGGCAATTACCAATCAATGAGCAGTTCTTC. This rearrangement joins TRBV18 to TRBJ2-1, with D tentatively TRBD1 (5 bases). V lost 0 bases and J 6 bases, leaving 21 bases between the germline ends. Per germline, CDR1 KGHSH and CDR2 LQKENI. The length of the CDR3 is 18 residues.

This clonotype was detected many times. The gene calls are TRBV18 and TRBJ2-2, with a tentative D call TRBD1 (5 bases). The CDR3 is made up of 17 amino acids. V shed 2 bases and J shed 1 base, with 14 bases lying between them. Germline lookup yields CDR1 KGHSH and CDR2 LQKENI. The CDR3 DNA is TGTGCCAGCTCACCAGGCGGAGTGACAGAGAACACCGGGGAGCTGTTTTTT. This translates into CASSPGGVTENTGELFF. Full variable domain (remainder filled in from reference TRBV18 and TRBJ2-2): NAGVMQNPRHLVRRRGQEARLRCSPMKGHSHVYWYRQLPEEGLKFMVYLQKENIIDESGMPKERFSAEFPKEGPSILRIQQVVRGDSAAYFCASSPGGVTENTGELFFGEGSRLTVL.

The rearrangement links TRBV7-9 to TRBJ2-7, with a tentative D call TRBD2 (5 bases). The V gene lost 2 bases and the J gene lost 13 bases, with 21 bases spanning the gap. The CDR3 is 14 residues long. CDR1 SEHNR and CDR2 FQNEAQ come from the germline V gene (reference sequence). The CDR3 loop is CASSLSGVVSRTYF. CDR3 coding DNA: TGTGCCAGCAGCTTAAGCGGCGTGGTCTCGCGGACTTACTTC. Full variable domain (rest looked up from reference TRBV7-9 and TRBJ2-7): DTGVSQNPRHKITKRGQNVTFRCDPISEHNRLYWYRQTLGQGPEFLTYFQNEAQLEKSRLLSDRFSAERPKGSFSTLEIQRTEQGDSAMYLCASSLSGVVSRTYFGPGTRLTVT.

This clonotype has a count of ten or more. The CDR3 DNA follows: TGTGCCAGCAGCTTTAGGAGGAGCGGAGGCACCGGGGAGCTGTTTTTT. Translating gives CASSFRRSGGTGELFF. The V call is TRBV7-9, the J call TRBJ2-2; TRBD2 is a possible D gene (5 bases). CDR3 length: 16 amino acids. The V gene lost 3 bases and the J gene lost 4 bases, with 15 bases spanning the gap. In germline, CDR1 is SEHNR, CDR2 FQNEAQ (reference sequence).

J is TRBJ1-1 and V is TRBV3-1; 7 bases align to TRBD1. There are 14 residues in the CDR3. Trimming at V came to 2 bases and at J to 7 bases, leaving 7 bases not matched to a gene. From germline, CDR1 is LGHDT and CDR2 YNNKEL (reference sequence). The CDR3 sequence is CASSQPGTENEAFF. CDR3 nucleotide sequence: TGTGCCAGCAGCCAACCCGGGACAGAGAATGAAGCTTTCTTT.

This clonotype was seen at least ten times. The chain recombines TRBV7-9 with TRBJ2-3; D is unclear. The CDR3 spans 14 residues. Germline V gene sequence: CDR1 SEHNR, CDR2 FQNEAQ (reference sequence). Trimming left V 4 bases short and J 6 bases short, with 14 bases between. Here the CDR3 DNA reads TGTGCCAGCAGCTCCAGAGCGAGGAAGGATACGCAGTATTTT. Protein sequence: CASSSRARKDTQYF.

The sample holds many counts of this clonotype. The V gene is TRBV7-8, the J gene TRBJ2-3; the D gene is possibly TRBD2 (6 bases). The CDR3 runs to 15 residues. Germline V lookup: CDR1 SGHVS, CDR2 FQNEAQ. The V gene lost 4 bases and the J gene lost 3 bases, with 14 bases spanning the gap. CDR3 nucleotides: TGTGCCAGCAGCTACCGGGACTGGAAAACAGATACGCAGTATTTT. The encoded protein is CASSYRDWKTDTQYF.

This clonotype was counted a few times. The chain uses TRBV6-8 and TRBJ2-7; weak D call: TRBD1 (5 bases). The V and J ends lost 4 bases and 9 bases respectively, with 25 bases between them. This CDR3 is built from 16 residues. Per the germline V gene, CDR1 is MNHGY and CDR2 is SAAAGT. CDR3 amino acids: CASSSLTRVTPLGQYF. As DNA, the CDR3 is TGTGCCAGCAGTTCGCTTACCAGGGTGACGCCGCTTGGGCAGTACTTC.

V gene TRBV20-1 combines with J gene TRBJ2-6; 7 positions agree with TRBD2. The J segment lost 3 bases and the V segment lost 5 bases, leaving 4 bases of the junction unmatched. The germline V gene encodes CDR1 DFQATT and CDR2 SNEGSKA (reference sequence). There are 14 residues in the CDR3. CDR3 amino acids: CSAPGLGGANVLTF. In DNA, the CDR3 is TGCAGTGCTCCCGGACTAGGTGGGGCCAACGTCCTGACTTTC.

This clonotype occurred many times. An end of the junction does not agree with germline; a read error may underlie this. The chain joins TRBV7-7 to TRBJ2-7; no clear D gene. Germline lookup yields CDR1 SSHAT and CDR2 FNYEAQ (reference sequence). The CDR3 totals 13 residues. As DNA, the CDR3 is TGTGCTAGCAGCTTAGCCGTTGGCTTGGAGCAGTACTTC. It yields the protein CASSLAVGLEQYF.

This clonotype was detected many times. The chain is built from TRBV11-3 and TRBJ2-7; 7 positions agree with TRBD1. Germline V gives CDR1 SGHNT, CDR2 YENEEA. V lost 4 bases and J lost 3; bases outside the gene matches: 3. The CDR3 runs 13 residues. CDR3 DNA sequence: TGTGCCAGCAGCTCCCGGGACAGCTACGAGCAGTACTTC. Amino acids: CASSSRDSYEQYF.

CDR3 sequence: CASKPGPIPYEQYF. CDR3 DNA sequence: TGTGCCAGCAAACCGGGACCCATCCCCTACGAGCAGTACTTC. The chain combines TRBV28 with TRBJ2-7, with D perhaps assigned TRBD1 or TRBD2 (5 bases each). Germline V gene data show CDR1 as MDHEN and CDR2 as SYDVKM. Deletions cut 7 bases from V and 2 bases from J, with 15 bases between. CDR3 size: 14 residues.

In its sample, this clonotype was seen once. A much larger clonotype is one base distant, so this may be a read error. The chain joins TRBV29-1 to TRBJ2-7; 11 nucleotides match TRBD1. V was clipped by 2 bases and J by 3 bases; unmatched bases: 6. This CDR3 region has 15 residues. Germline values: CDR1 SQVTM, CDR2 ANQGSEA. CDR3 region: CSVEPGQGALYEQYF. Here the CDR3 DNA reads TGCAGCGTTGAACCCGGACAGGGGGCCCTCTACGAGCAGTACTTC.

In its sample, this clonotype was seen many times. The chain uses TRBV7-2 and TRBJ1-3; D is undetermined. V was shortened by 2 bases and J by 0 bases, with 8 bases between the two germline ends. The CDR3 runs to 15 residues. Germline V gives CDR1 SGHTA, CDR2 FQGNSA. CDR3 loop: CASSLRMSSGNTIYF. Written as DNA, the CDR3 is TGTGCCAGCAGCTTACGTATGAGCTCTGGAAACACCATATATTTT.

This clonotype has a count of ten or more. This chain uses TRBV18 with TRBJ1-4; D gene ambiguous. V was shortened by 3 bases and J by 6 bases, with 8 bases between the two germline ends. Germline assignment: CDR1 KGHSH and CDR2 LQKENI. This CDR3 contains 13 residues. In nucleotides, the CDR3 is TGTGCCAGCTCACCGGGAATGGATGAAAAACTGTTTTTT. As protein: CASSPGMDEKLFF.

The chain has TRBV6-6 and TRBJ2-7; a possible D gene is TRBD2 (6 bases). Trimming left V 8 bases short and J 7 bases short, with 18 bases between. Germline V gives CDR1 MNHNY, CDR2 SVGAGI (reference sequence). The CDR3 sequence is 13 residues long. DNA for the CDR3: TGTGCCAGCGGGGCTGACACCGCGGGGGAGCAGTACTTC. Encoded protein: CASGADTAGEQYF.

The chain combines TRBV20-1 with TRBJ1-2, with 9 bases identical to TRBD1. The germline gives CDR1 DFQATT, CDR2 SNEGSKA (reference sequence). V was clipped by 6 bases and J by 4 bases; unmatched bases: 6. The CDR3 runs to 13 residues. The CDR3 protein is CSAVTGGSYGYTF. DNA for the CDR3: TGCAGTGCAGTGACAGGGGGATCCTATGGCTACACCTTC.

The chain combines TRBV18 with TRBJ2-7, with D unresolved. Trimming cost V 0 bases and J 3 bases, with 9 bases left between them. This CDR3 is 14 amino acids long. Germline-derived CDR1 and CDR2 are KGHSH and LQKENI. CDR3 amino acids: CASSPPRDSYEQYF. CDR3 DNA: TGTGCCAGCTCACCACCGCGAGATAGCTACGAGCAGTACTTC.